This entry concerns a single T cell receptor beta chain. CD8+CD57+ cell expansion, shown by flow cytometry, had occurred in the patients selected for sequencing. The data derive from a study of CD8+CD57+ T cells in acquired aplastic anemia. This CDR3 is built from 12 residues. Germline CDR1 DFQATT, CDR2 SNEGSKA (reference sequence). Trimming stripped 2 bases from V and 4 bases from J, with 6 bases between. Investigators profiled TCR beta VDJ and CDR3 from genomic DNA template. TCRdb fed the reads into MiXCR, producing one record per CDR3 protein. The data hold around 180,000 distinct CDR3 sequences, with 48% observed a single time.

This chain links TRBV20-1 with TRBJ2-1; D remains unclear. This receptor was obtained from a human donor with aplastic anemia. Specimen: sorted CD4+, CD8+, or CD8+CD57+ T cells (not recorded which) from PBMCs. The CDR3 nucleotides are TGCAGTGCTAGATGGGGATACAATGAGCAGTTCTTC. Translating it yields CSARWGYNEQFF.